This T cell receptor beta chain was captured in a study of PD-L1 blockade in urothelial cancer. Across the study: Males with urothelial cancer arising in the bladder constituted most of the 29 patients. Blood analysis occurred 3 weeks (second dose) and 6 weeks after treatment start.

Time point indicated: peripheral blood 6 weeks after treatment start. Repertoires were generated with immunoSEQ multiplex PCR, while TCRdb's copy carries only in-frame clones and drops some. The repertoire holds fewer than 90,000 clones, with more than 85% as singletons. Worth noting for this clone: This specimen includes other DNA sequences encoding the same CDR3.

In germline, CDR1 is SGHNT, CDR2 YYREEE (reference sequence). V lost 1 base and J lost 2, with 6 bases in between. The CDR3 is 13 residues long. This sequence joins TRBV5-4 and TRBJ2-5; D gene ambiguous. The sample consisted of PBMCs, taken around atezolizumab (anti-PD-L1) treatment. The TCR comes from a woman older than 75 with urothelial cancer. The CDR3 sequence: CASSLPGQETQYF. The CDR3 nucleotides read TGTGCCAGCAGCTTGCCAGGACAAGAGACCCAGTACTTC.